The clone carrying this TCR beta chain was found a few times. The V gene's germline CDR1 is MNHEY and CDR2 SVGEGT. This CDR3 is built from 15 residues. Trimming left V 2 bases short and J 2 bases short, with 13 bases between. This specimen belongs to a study of blood T cell repertoires in COVID-19. The repertoire was sequenced with immunoSEQ multiplex PCR; TCRdb's copy has only in-frame clones and lacks some. Of about 79,000 clones listed, 80% to 90% were seen once; the top ten hold roughly 14%. Sequenced material: peripheral blood. This rearrangement joins TRBV6-2 or TRBV6-3 to TRBJ2-7; a weak D match, TRBD2 (6 bases). The sequence was collected from a man between 65 and 79 years old with active or convalescent COVID-19. CDR3 sequence: CASSYARDFPYEQYF. In DNA form, the CDR3 reads TGTGCCAGCAGTTACGCGCGGGATTTTCCCTACGAGCAGTACTTC.